The 29 T cell receptor gamma chains below all came from one sample that was sequenced in a study of gamma-delta T cells after stem cell transplantation. TCRdb reapplied CATT to the RT-PCR reads. In the table there are 550 to 650 gamma-chain clones, less than 35% of which are singletons. The material sequenced was gamma-delta T cells. The receptors stem from a human donor. It is not recorded whose cells these are; they may come from a transplant donor.

By its share, this clone is large (0.1 to 1%). The chain combines TRGV4 with TRGJ1 or TRGJ2. TCRdb records no J gene; here it was assigned by comparing the DNA to germline. CDR3 length: 11 amino acids. The V gene end was trimmed by 2 bases and the J gene end by 9 bases; junction bases not matched to a gene: 4. Germline CDR1 and CDR2: EGSTGY and YDSYTSSV. This CDR3 is CATWDEIKKLF. The CDR3 DNA is TGTGCCACCTGGGATGAGATTAAGAAACTCTTT.

By share, this clone ranks as large. The genes are TRGV3 and TRGJ1 or TRGJ2. TCRdb gives no J gene; it was assigned here by matching the DNA to germline. The germline V gene has CDR1 VTNTFY and CDR2 YDVSTARD (reference sequence). V lost 0 bases, J lost 4 bases, and 3 bases stayed unmatched. This CDR3 has 13 residues. The CDR3 loop reads CATWDRRYYKKLF. The CDR3 coding sequence is TGTGCCACCTGGGACAGGCGGTATTATAAGAAACTCTTT.

Worth noting for this clone: A read error is likely here: a far larger clone is one base away. The sample contains more than one DNA sequence encoding this CDR3. The V gene is TRGV3, the J gene TRGJ1 or TRGJ2. Here the J gene came from matching the DNA to germline, since TCRdb omits it. This CDR3 contains 15 residues. CDR1 and CDR2 (germline): VTNTFY, YDVSTARD (reference sequence). DNA for the CDR3: TGCGCCACCTGGGACAGGCAGAGGTTATATTATAAGAAACTCTTT. Translation gives CATWDRQRLYYKKLF.

The chain combines TRGV9 with TRGJP. The J gene, absent from TCRdb, was called here by matching the DNA to germline. Per germline, CDR1 GITISATS and CDR2 ISYDGTV (reference sequence). The CDR3 loop spans 16 amino acids. With 0 bases clipped from V and 7 bases from J, the junction kept 3 bases outside the gene matches. The CDR3 reads CALWEVYELGKKIKVF. CDR3 sequence (DNA): TGTGCCTTGTGGGAGGTGTATGAGTTGGGCAAAAAAATCAAGGTATTT.

V and J are TRGV8 and TRGJP2. As TCRdb names no J gene, one was assigned here on the basis of a DNA match to germline. Trimming at V came to 2 bases and at J to 4 bases, leaving 4 bases not matched to a gene. The length of the CDR3 is 14 residues. CDR1 VENAVY and CDR2 YDSYNSRV come from the germline V gene. The CDR3 DNA reads as TGTGCCACCTGGGATATTAATAGTGATTGGATCAAGACGTTT. As protein: CATWDINSDWIKTF.

The V gene is TRGV2, the J gene TRGJ1 or TRGJ2. TCRdb gives no J gene; it was assigned here by matching the DNA to germline. Losses at the gene ends were 1 base for V and 0 bases for J; bases not matched to a gene: 6. Germline CDR1 reads EGSNGY; CDR2 reads YDSYNSKV. CDR3 length: 15 amino acids. CDR3 DNA sequence: TGTGCCACCTGGGACGGAACTACGAATTATTATAAGAAACTCTTT. Protein product: CATWDGTTNYYKKLF.

Points on this clone: With a much larger clone just one base away, this may be a read error. V and J are TRGV2 and TRGJ1 or TRGJ2. Assignment of the J gene here rests on matching the DNA to germline, because TCRdb gives none. This CDR3 region has 14 residues. Germline values: CDR1 EGSNGY, CDR2 YDSYNSKV. The DNA of the CDR3 is TGTGCCGCCTGGGACGGGCGGCAAATGAGGAAGAAACTCTTT. Translation: CAAWDGRQMRKKLF.

As to this clone: Since a much larger clone is just one base distant, this may be a read error. This sample also contains other DNA sequences that code for the same CDR3. The gene calls are TRGV9 and TRGJP. TCRdb lists no J gene, so it was determined here by aligning the DNA to germline. CDR1 GITISATS and CDR2 ISYDGTV come from the germline V gene (reference sequence). The CDR3 is 18 residues long. This chain's CDR3 is CALWETPLQELGKKIKVF. DNA of the CDR3: TGTGCCTTGTGGGAGACTCCTTTGCAAGAGCTGGGCAAAAAAATCAAGGTATTT.

This clone occurred a few times. The chain uses TRGV9 and TRGJP. Since TCRdb gives no J gene, matching the DNA to germline was used here to assign it. This CDR3 has 18 amino acids. J was trimmed by 5 bases and V by 0 bases; bases with no gene match: 7. Germline loops: CDR1 GITISATS, CDR2 ISYDGTV (reference sequence). The CDR3 region is CALWEVKAEELGKKIKVF. CDR3 DNA sequence: TGTGCCTTGTGGGAGGTGAAGGCGGAAGAGTTGGGCAAAAAAATCAAGGTATTT.

This chain joins TRGV9 and TRGJP. Here the J gene was assigned by germline matching of the DNA, as TCRdb has none. Germline V gene sequence: CDR1 GITISATS, CDR2 ISYDGTV (reference sequence). With 0 bases clipped from V and 8 bases from J, the junction kept 7 bases outside the gene matches. The CDR3 has 17 amino acids. In DNA form, the CDR3 reads TGTGCCTTGTGGGAGGTGCTGAAGAAGTTGGGCAAAAAAATCAAGGTATTT. Its translation: CALWEVLKKLGKKIKVF.

This clone has more than one count but fewer than ten. The V and J genes are TRGV3 and TRGJ1 or TRGJ2. No J gene was available from TCRdb, and it was assigned here by a germline match of the DNA. J lost 2 bases, V lost 3 bases, and 10 bases had no gene match. CDR1 and CDR2 from the germline V gene are VTNTFY and YDVSTARD (reference sequence). The CDR3 loop spans 15 amino acids. The CDR3 nucleotides are TGTGCCACCTGGGACCTTAAAACGGATTATTATAAGAAACTCTTT. This translates into CATWDLKTDYYKKLF.

This clone was picked up a small number of times. A far bigger clonotype differs at one base, so this is likely a read error. This sequence joins TRGV3 and TRGJ1 or TRGJ2. The J gene is not listed in TCRdb, so it was assigned here from a DNA match to germline. This CDR3 spans 12 amino acids. Per the germline V gene, CDR1 is VTNTFY and CDR2 is YDVSTARD (reference sequence). The CDR3 DNA reads as TGTGCCGCCTGGGACGTTGGTTATAAGAAACTCTTT. This gives the protein CAAWDVGYKKLF.

This clone is categorized as large. The chain uses TRGV2 and TRGJ1 or TRGJ2. Germline matching of the DNA provided the J gene here, since TCRdb leaves it blank. Germline V gene sequence: CDR1 EGSNGY, CDR2 YDSYNSKV. The J segment lost 6 bases and the V segment lost 0 bases, leaving 5 bases of the junction unmatched. The CDR3 runs 13 residues. The DNA of the CDR3 is TGTGCCACCTGGGACGGGCGTGGTTATAAGAAACTCTTT. It is translated as CATWDGRGYKKLF.

Note on this clone: Since a far larger clone is one base different, this is likely a read error. The chain links TRGV8 to TRGJP1. Assignment of the J gene here rests on matching the DNA to germline, because TCRdb gives none. Looked up from germline, CDR1 is VENAVY and CDR2 is YDSYNSRV. The CDR3 sequence is 14 residues long. CDR3 protein: CATWDYTTGWLKIF. The CDR3 bases are TGTGCCACCTGGGATTATACCACTGGTTGGCTCAAGATATTT.

This clone rates as hyperexpanded. CDR3: CATWDGLRKLF. CDR3 DNA: TGTGCCACCTGGGACGGGCTGAGGAAACTCTTT. J is TRGJ1 or TRGJ2 and V is TRGV2. There are 11 residues in the CDR3. Germline-derived CDR1 and CDR2 are EGSNGY and YDSYNSKV. Trimming removed 0 bases from V and 12 bases from J; junction bases left unmatched: 5.

This clone is deemed large. The V and J genes are TRGV9 and TRGJP. The J gene, left out of TCRdb, was set here by checking the DNA against germline. Losses at the gene ends were 3 bases for V and 2 bases for J; bases not matched to a gene: 4. CDR3 length: 17 residues. Germline V gene sequence: CDR1 GITISATS, CDR2 ISYDGTV (reference sequence). CDR3 loop: CALWEPRQELGKKIKVF. As DNA, the CDR3 is TGTGCCTTGTGGGAGCCAAGGCAAGAGTTGGGCAAAAAAATCAAGGTATTT.

This clone has just a few counts. With only one base between it and a far larger clone, this is likely a read error. This chain uses TRGV3 with TRGJ1 or TRGJ2. The J gene, missing from TCRdb, was assigned here through DNA to germline matching. Germline V CDR1 and CDR2: VTNTFY, YDVSTARD (reference sequence). CDR3 length equals 15 residues. The CDR3 region is CTTWDRQRLYYKKLF. CDR3 coding DNA: TGTACCACCTGGGACAGGCAGAGGTTATATTATAAGAAACTCTTT.

V usage is TRGV9 and J usage is TRGJP. As TCRdb names no J gene, one was assigned here on the basis of a DNA match to germline. The CDR3 spans 17 residues. After removal of 0 bases from V and 5 bases from J, the junction contained 4 bases not matched to a gene. Per the germline V gene, CDR1 is GITISATS and CDR2 is ISYDGTV (reference sequence). Here the CDR3 reads CALWEVSKELGKKIKVF. CDR3 nucleotide sequence: TGTGCCTTGTGGGAGGTGTCCAAAGAGTTGGGCAAAAAAATCAAGGTATTT.

The chain links TRGV3 to TRGJP2. Germline matching of the DNA provided the J gene here, since TCRdb leaves it blank. J lost 5 bases, V lost 0 bases, and 6 bases had no gene match. Germline V gene data show CDR1 as VTNTFY and CDR2 as YDVSTARD (reference sequence). The CDR3 sequence is 15 residues long. Here the CDR3 DNA reads TGTGCCACCTGGGACAGGCCCCCAAGTGATTGGATCAAGACGTTT. Encoded protein: CATWDRPPSDWIKTF.

The rearrangement joins TRGV9 to TRGJP. Since TCRdb gives no J gene, matching the DNA to germline was used here to assign it. V shed 3 bases and J 9 bases; nucleotides not matched to a gene: 8. This CDR3 contains 16 residues. The germline gives CDR1 GITISATS, CDR2 ISYDGTV (reference sequence). This chain's CDR3 is CALWEPHGLGKKIKVF. The CDR3 nucleotides are TGTGCCTTGTGGGAGCCGCACGGGTTGGGCAAAAAAATCAAGGTATTT.

This clone came up a few times. This chain uses TRGV9 with TRGJP. Matching the DNA to germline supplied the J gene, which TCRdb does not give. Germline loops: CDR1 GITISATS, CDR2 ISYDGTV (reference sequence). The CDR3 consists of 17 residues. With 0 bases clipped from V and 7 bases from J, the junction kept 6 bases outside the gene matches. The CDR3 here is CALWEVIGELGKKIKVF. CDR3 nucleotides: TGTGCCTTGTGGGAGGTGATCGGTGAGTTGGGCAAAAAAATCAAGGTATTT.

The chain carries TRGV2 and TRGJ1 or TRGJ2. The J gene is absent in TCRdb and was assigned here via DNA matching to germline. Germline CDR1 reads EGSNGY; CDR2 reads YDSYNSKV. The V segment lost 0 bases and the J segment 4 bases; nucleotides outside the gene matches: 6. This CDR3 comprises 14 residues. CDR3 region: CATWDGQGYYKKLF. CDR3 coding DNA: TGTGCCACCTGGGACGGGCAAGGATATTATAAGAAACTCTTT.

By proportion, this clone is large (0.1 to 1%). J is TRGJ1 or TRGJ2 and V is TRGV9. Here the J gene came from matching the DNA to germline, since TCRdb omits it. The CDR3 is made up of 11 amino acids. Per germline, CDR1 GITISATS and CDR2 ISYDGTV (reference sequence). J gave up 9 bases and V 0 bases, and 2 bases lay outside the gene matches. CDR3 in amino acids: CALWEVRKKLF. The CDR3 DNA follows: TGTGCCTTGTGGGAGGTGCGTAAGAAACTCTTT.

The chain employs TRGV3 and TRGJP2. Here the J gene came from matching the DNA to germline, since TCRdb omits it. CDR3 size: 12 residues. Germline CDR1 VTNTFY, CDR2 YDVSTARD (reference sequence). The J segment lost 2 bases and the V segment lost 6 bases, leaving 0 bases of the junction unmatched. This CDR3 reads CATWSSDWIKTF. The CDR3 bases are TGTGCCACCTGGAGTAGTGATTGGATCAAGACGTTT.

To note about this clone: The junction and the germline gene differ at one end; a read error may be behind it. The gene calls are TRGV9 and TRGJP. The J gene is not listed in TCRdb, so it was assigned here from a DNA match to germline. This CDR3 is built from 16 residues. From germline, CDR1 is GITISATS and CDR2 ISYDGTV (reference sequence). The CDR3 nucleotides are TGTGCCTTGTGGGAGGCCCAAGGGTTGGGCAAAAAAATCAAGGTATTT. It translates to CALWEAQGLGKKIKVF.

This sequence joins TRGV4 and TRGJ1 or TRGJ2. TCRdb offers no J gene call, so here the DNA was matched to germline to obtain one. This CDR3 has 17 residues. Unmatched junction bases numbered 19, after V lost 5 bases and J lost 3 bases. Germline lookup yields CDR1 EGSTGY and CDR2 YDSYTSSV. CDR3 amino acids: CATWVPIGPLCYYKKLF. CDR3 DNA: TGTGCCACCTGGGTCCCAATCGGGCCCCTATGTTATTATAAGAAACTCTTT.

This clone is categorized as large. The chain carries TRGV8 and TRGJ1 or TRGJ2. CDR1 and CDR2 from the germline V gene are VENAVY and YDSYNSRV. V gave up 3 bases and J gave up 0 bases; unmatched junction bases: 5. This CDR3 spans 14 amino acids. The CDR3 DNA sequence: TGTGCCACCTGGGATTGCTGGAATTATTATAAGAAACTCTTT. This codes for CATWDCWNYYKKLF.

Turning to this clone: A far larger clone is only one base removed, so a read error is likely. The CDR3 loop reads CATWDRFQGYKKLF. The CDR3 DNA is TGTGCCACCTGGGACAGGTTTCAGGGTTATAAGAAACTCTTT. The V and J genes are TRGV3 and TRGJ1 or TRGJ2. TCRdb supplies no J gene; here it was assigned by aligning the nucleotide sequence to germline. The CDR3 length is 14 residues. Unmatched junction bases numbered 8, after V lost 0 bases and J lost 6 bases. Germline-derived CDR1 and CDR2 are VTNTFY and YDVSTARD (reference sequence).

About this clone: This likely came from a read error, as a far larger clone is one base away. V usage is TRGV4 and J usage is TRGJ1 or TRGJ2. TCRdb is silent on the J gene; assignment here came from matching the DNA to germline. The CDR3 runs 12 residues. Germline CDR1 is EGSTGY and CDR2 is YDSYTSSV. The CDR3, as DNA: TGTGCCGCCTGGGTTCTGGGTTATAAGAAACTCTTT. Its protein product is CAAWVLGYKKLF.